These T cell receptor beta chains were read from a single sample in a study of blood T cell repertoires in COVID-19. Profiling relied on immunoSEQ multiplex PCR, and the TCRdb table lists in-frame clones only, not all of them. Altogether around 190,000 clones are present, 86% being singletons, with the ten largest covering 20% to 25%. Sequenced: PBMCs or T cells enriched from blood (not recorded which). All receptors come from a woman between 40 and 55 years old in a cohort exposed to, infected with or recovered from COVID-19 (not recorded which). The CDR3 runs from the conserved cysteine through the conserved F or W. Fields, in order: V gene, clone size, D gene, J gene, CDR3 protein. A D gene is named only where the DNA matches it firmly. Rows may omit the clone size; those that give it use once, few, many or a size class.

>TRBV14|.|TRBD1|TRBJ2-2
CASSPMGTGILHTGELFF
>TRBV6-6|.|TRBD1|TRBJ1-6
CASSLRGTGGNSPLHF
>TRBV6-2/TRBV6-3|.|TRBD1|TRBJ2-7
CASSLGGRLYEQYF
>TRBV5-1|.|.|TRBJ2-6
CASSSPGSGANVLTF
>TRBV24-1|.|.|TRBJ1-5
CATLPAGKDQPQHF
>TRBV5-1|.|.|TRBJ2-5
CASSLRGETQYF
>TRBV7-9|.|TRBD1|TRBJ2-3
CAGTTGAPDTQYF
>TRBV27|.|TRBD1|TRBJ1-2
CASGAGGLGYGYTF
>TRBV10-2|.|.|TRBJ1-5
CASSETAGPQPQHF
>TRBV6-7|.|TRBD1|TRBJ1-4
CASRLGTGFCKLFF
>TRBV7-9|.|TRBD2|TRBJ2-1
CASSSRGVASGAPNEQFF
>TRBV18|.|TRBD2|TRBJ2-7
CASSHEGLAGGNEQYF
>TRBV10-3|once|TRBD2|TRBJ2-2
CAIPGLAGDLGELFF
>TRBV13|few|TRBD2|TRBJ2-5
CASSSRGGSGRGETQYF
>TRBV5-1|.|.|TRBJ1-4
CASTGGASTNEKLFF
>TRBV27|.|.|TRBJ1-1
CASSFGGYAFF
>TRBV11-2|.|.|TRBJ1-2
CASSLRGQFSTF
>TRBV12-5|.|.|TRBJ1-1
CASGLVGGHKAFF
>TRBV27|.|TRBD2|TRBJ2-2
CASSRIAGTGELFF
>TRBV12-3/TRBV12-4|.|.|TRBJ1-1
CASNTRGNTEAFF
>TRBV4-2|.|.|TRBJ1-1
CASSQDLGGARDTEAFF
>TRBV4-1|.|TRBD2|TRBJ2-2
CASSPWTGGHTGELFF
>TRBV5-1|.|.|TRBJ1-1
CASSLALGDSEAFF
>TRBV19|.|TRBD1|TRBJ1-5
CASSTGTGGGQPQHF
>TRBV3-1/TRBV3-2|.|.|TRBJ2-1
CASSDTGDAYNEQFF
>TRBV13|.|.|TRBJ2-1
CASSSRGQSSYNEQFF
>TRBV28|.|TRBD2|TRBJ2-1
CASRPAGGPGNEQFF
>TRBV28|.|TRBD1|TRBJ1-2
CASSLDRDNYGYTF
>TRBV28|.|.|TRBJ1-1
CASKHVAGRTEAFF